Included here is one T cell receptor (beta chain) sequence, with context. Its antigen remains unidentified. Extraction of RNA preceded its reverse transcription into cDNA, which served as the sequencing template. Data came from immunoSEQ multiplex PCR; TCRdb stores just in-frame clones and leaves some out. The repertoire holds 220,000 or so clones, with 57% as singletons. These data are taken from a study of CD8+ T cells in alopecia areata. Study results and limitations: Higher clonality than in normal scalp was seen in lesional scalp, especially alopecia totalis/universalis. Scalp sequencing also captures normal skin's resident alphabeta T cells.

Obtained from alopecia areata patients were lesional scalp punch biopsies along with peripheral blood. The TCR comes from a human donor with alopecia areata. This material consisted of CD4+ T cells sorted from blood, taken at week 0.

The CDR3 loop is CAWRPEDSEQFF. The CDR3 region has the DNA TGTGCCTGGAGACCTGAGGATAGTGAGCAGTTCTTC. The rearrangement joins TRBV30 to TRBJ2-1; D is uncertain. Trimming took 3 bases from V and 9 from J, leaving 12 bases between them. The CDR3 spans 12 residues. Germline assignment: CDR1 GTSNPN and CDR2 SVGIG (reference sequence).